The rows below give T cell receptor beta chains drawn from one sample of a study of CD8+ T cells in alopecia areata. Only in-frame clones appear in the TCRdb table, and some are missing; sequencing was by immunoSEQ multiplex PCR. The sample has under 150,000 clones, around 50% seen once. Material: NKG2D-low CD8+ T cells sorted from blood. Every receptor here comes from a human donor with alopecia areata. Both conserved end residues are part of each CDR3. Each record gives: D gene, J gene, V gene, clone size, CDR3 protein, CDR3 DNA. A D gene is named only where the DNA matches it firmly. Size values are once, few and many counts, or a class for expanded clones, and some rows have none.

d_call: NA
j_call: TRBJ2-2
v_call: TRBV20-1
clone_size: NA
cdr3_aa: CSARGTGELFF
cdr3_nt: TGCAGTGCTAGAGGAACCGGGGAGCTGTTTTTT

d_call: TRBD1
j_call: TRBJ2-7
v_call: TRBV30
clone_size: few
cdr3_aa: CAWSGTGGYEQYF
cdr3_nt: TGTGCCTGGAGTGGGACAGGGGGCTACGAGCAGTACTTC

d_call: NA
j_call: TRBJ2-1
v_call: TRBV7-9
clone_size: NA
cdr3_aa: CASRLAEEQFF
cdr3_nt: TGTGCCAGCAGGCTCGCGGAAGAGCAGTTCTTC

d_call: NA
j_call: TRBJ2-7
v_call: TRBV25-1
clone_size: NA
cdr3_aa: CASSEFGTYEQYF
cdr3_nt: TGTGCCAGCAGTGAATTTGGGACCTACGAGCAGTACTTC

d_call: NA
j_call: TRBJ2-3
v_call: TRBV10-3
clone_size: few
cdr3_aa: CAISDVEGTDTQYF
cdr3_nt: TGTGCCATCAGTGATGTTGAGGGCACAGATACGCAGTATTTT

d_call: TRBD1
j_call: TRBJ2-5
v_call: TRBV4-1
clone_size: NA
cdr3_aa: CASSQGQGPVETQYF
cdr3_nt: TGCGCCAGCAGCCAGGGACAGGGGCCTGTGGAGACCCAGTACTTC

d_call: NA
j_call: TRBJ2-1
v_call: TRBV4-1
clone_size: NA
cdr3_aa: CASSHALTEQFF
cdr3_nt: TGCGCCAGCAGCCACGCATTGACAGAGCAGTTCTTC

d_call: TRBD1
j_call: TRBJ2-1
v_call: TRBV23-1
clone_size: NA
cdr3_aa: CASSHGQGAANEQFF
cdr3_nt: TGCGCCAGCAGTCACGGACAGGGGGCTGCGAATGAGCAGTTCTTC

d_call: NA
j_call: TRBJ2-7
v_call: TRBV29-1
clone_size: few
cdr3_aa: CSVEEGQGYVGEQYF
cdr3_nt: TGCAGCGTTGAAGAGGGTCAGGGCTACGTAGGCGAGCAGTACTTC

d_call: NA
j_call: TRBJ2-3
v_call: TRBV28
clone_size: NA
cdr3_aa: CASSPQGTDTQYF
cdr3_nt: TGTGCCAGCAGCCCCCAGGGCACAGATACGCAGTATTTT

d_call: TRBD1
j_call: TRBJ2-7
v_call: TRBV5-1
clone_size: NA
cdr3_aa: CASSPGGQGPYEQYF
cdr3_nt: TGCGCCAGCAGCCCTGGAGGACAGGGACCCTACGAGCAGTACTTC

d_call: TRBD1
j_call: TRBJ2-1
v_call: TRBV28
clone_size: few
cdr3_aa: CASSFQGVYNEQFF
cdr3_nt: TGTGCCAGCAGTTTTCAGGGGGTCTACAATGAGCAGTTCTTC

d_call: TRBD1
j_call: TRBJ2-7
v_call: TRBV29-1
clone_size: NA
cdr3_aa: CSVRTGTYEQYF
cdr3_nt: TGCAGCGTCAGGACAGGGACCTACGAGCAGTACTTC

d_call: NA
j_call: TRBJ1-1
v_call: TRBV6-5
clone_size: NA
cdr3_aa: CASWSGTEAFF
cdr3_nt: TGTGCCAGCTGGTCCGGAACTGAAGCTTTCTTT

d_call: TRBD1
j_call: TRBJ1-5
v_call: TRBV30
clone_size: once
cdr3_aa: CAWRGTGDTQPQHF
cdr3_nt: TGTGCCTGGAGGGGGACAGGGGACACTCAGCCCCAGCATTTT

d_call: TRBD1
j_call: TRBJ2-6
v_call: TRBV9
clone_size: few
cdr3_aa: CASSSGTDSSGANVLTF
cdr3_nt: TGTGCCAGCAGCTCCGGGACAGACTCCTCTGGGGCCAACGTCCTGACTTTC

d_call: TRBD1
j_call: TRBJ2-1
v_call: TRBV29-1
clone_size: once
cdr3_aa: CSVETGVGYNEQFF
cdr3_nt: TGCAGCGTTGAAACAGGGGTTGGCTACAATGAGCAGTTCTTC

d_call: NA
j_call: TRBJ1-5
v_call: TRBV5-6
clone_size: NA
cdr3_aa: CASSLGTGPQHF
cdr3_nt: TGTGCCAGCAGCTTGGGTACCGGGCCCCAGCATTTT

d_call: TRBD2
j_call: TRBJ2-1
v_call: TRBV29-1
clone_size: few
cdr3_aa: CSVETSGNEQFF
cdr3_nt: TGCAGCGTGGAGACTAGCGGGAACGAGCAGTTCTTC

d_call: NA
j_call: TRBJ2-7
v_call: TRBV15
clone_size: NA
cdr3_aa: CATSSGRSYEQYF
cdr3_nt: TGTGCCACCAGCAGTGGGAGATCCTACGAGCAGTACTTC

d_call: TRBD1
j_call: TRBJ2-7
v_call: TRBV29-1
clone_size: NA
cdr3_aa: CSVELGSTGSKEQYF
cdr3_nt: TGCAGCGTTGAACTGGGTTCGACAGGGTCGAAAGAGCAGTACTTC

d_call: NA
j_call: TRBJ2-1
v_call: TRBV7-9
clone_size: few
cdr3_aa: CASSLSEGADNEQFF
cdr3_nt: TGTGCCAGCAGCTTAAGTGAAGGGGCTGACAATGAGCAGTTCTTC

d_call: NA
j_call: TRBJ1-1
v_call: TRBV29-1
clone_size: NA
cdr3_aa: CSVEGPLNTEAFF
cdr3_nt: TGCAGCGTTGAGGGGCCCCTGAACACTGAAGCTTTCTTT

d_call: NA
j_call: TRBJ2-1
v_call: TRBV5-1
clone_size: NA
cdr3_aa: CASSGAYNEQFF
cdr3_nt: TGCGCCAGCAGCGGGGCCTACAATGAGCAGTTCTTC

d_call: TRBD2
j_call: TRBJ2-5
v_call: TRBV27
clone_size: NA
cdr3_aa: CASATGTSGQETQYF
cdr3_nt: TGTGCCAGTGCTACCGGGACTAGCGGCCAAGAGACCCAGTACTTC

d_call: NA
j_call: TRBJ1-1
v_call: TRBV27
clone_size: once
cdr3_aa: CASSQNTEAFF
cdr3_nt: TGTGCCAGCAGTCAGAACACTGAAGCTTTCTTT

d_call: TRBD2
j_call: TRBJ2-1
v_call: TRBV4-1
clone_size: NA
cdr3_aa: CASSQTQREDFNEQFF
cdr3_nt: TGCGCCAGCAGCCAAACCCAGCGGGAGGATTTTAATGAGCAGTTCTTC

d_call: NA
j_call: TRBJ2-7
v_call: TRBV4-3
clone_size: NA
cdr3_aa: CASSPGTDYEQYF
cdr3_nt: TGCGCCAGCAGCCCCGGGACCGACTACGAGCAGTACTTC

d_call: NA
j_call: TRBJ2-2
v_call: TRBV5-1
clone_size: NA
cdr3_aa: CASSLGLTNTGELFF
cdr3_nt: TGCGCCAGCAGCTTGGGGCTTACGAACACCGGGGAGCTGTTTTTT

d_call: NA
j_call: TRBJ2-6
v_call: TRBV21-1
clone_size: few
cdr3_aa: CASKGTSAPHVGANVLTF
cdr3_nt: TGTGCCAGCAAGGGGACTAGCGCCCCTCATGTTGGGGCCAACGTCCTGACTTTC

d_call: TRBD1
j_call: TRBJ2-7
v_call: TRBV29-1
clone_size: NA
cdr3_aa: CSVDTGGTYEQYF
cdr3_nt: TGCAGCGTTGATACAGGGGGGACCTACGAGCAGTACTTC

d_call: TRBD2
j_call: TRBJ2-1
v_call: TRBV29-1
clone_size: NA
cdr3_aa: CSVGTSGPKEGEQFF
cdr3_nt: TGCAGCGTTGGGACTAGCGGCCCTAAGGAGGGTGAGCAGTTCTTC

d_call: NA
j_call: TRBJ1-2
v_call: TRBV7-9
clone_size: few
cdr3_aa: CASSSGQGIDGYTF
cdr3_nt: TGTGCCAGCAGCTCCGGTCAGGGAATTGATGGCTACACCTTC

d_call: NA
j_call: TRBJ2-7
v_call: TRBV29-1
clone_size: few
cdr3_aa: CSVEQGGEQYF
cdr3_nt: TGCAGCGTTGAACAGGGCGGGGAGCAGTACTTC